This passage covers 10 T cell receptor beta chains from one sample sequenced in a study of control samples from healthy donors and cancer patients. Repertoires were generated with immunoSEQ multiplex PCR, while TCRdb's copy carries only in-frame clones and drops some. Here the sample spans 350,000 to 450,000 clones, approximately 92% being singletons. The sequenced material came from PBMCs. The receptors shown here come from a man aged 40-49 years with head and neck cancer.

The rearrangement joins TRBV5-6 to TRBJ2-7, with a weak D call TRBD2 (7 bases). V lost 6 bases to trimming and J lost 3 bases, with 13 bases between them. Germline loops: CDR1 SGHDT, CDR2 YYEEEE. The CDR3 totals 13 residues. This CDR3 reads CASTRGGVYEQYF. DNA of the CDR3: TGTGCCAGCACTCGCGGGGGCGTCTACGAGCAGTACTTC.

The rearrangement uses TRBV5-8 and TRBJ2-7, with a weak D call TRBD1 (5 bases). From germline, CDR1 is SGHTS and CDR2 YDEGEE. V lost 1 base to trimming and J lost 6 bases, with 8 bases between them. This CDR3 has 12 residues. The CDR3 reads CASSLRGLEQYF. The DNA of the CDR3 is TGTGCCAGCAGCTTGAGGGGTCTCGAGCAGTACTTC.

The V and J genes are TRBV18 and TRBJ2-7; D call uncertain. The V and J ends lost 2 bases and 0 bases respectively, with 5 bases between them. Per the germline V gene, CDR1 is KGHSH and CDR2 is LQKENI. CDR3 length: 13 amino acids. The CDR3 DNA is TGTGCCAGCTCACCAGCGCACTCCTACGAGCAGTACTTC. This gives the protein CASSPAHSYEQYF.

This chain links TRBV19 with TRBJ1-4; tentative D call: TRBD1 (5 bases). Germline V gene sequence: CDR1 LNHDA, CDR2 SQIVND (reference sequence). The CDR3 totals 14 residues. Trimming stripped 2 bases from V and 4 bases from J, with 8 bases between. In DNA form, the CDR3 reads TGTGCCAGTAGTATAACTGGGGGTAATGAAAAACTGTTTTTT. Translating gives CASSITGGNEKLFF.

This clone was observed once. The chain links TRBV7-3 to TRBJ2-3; the match to TRBD2 covers 7 bases. V lost 2 bases and J lost 1; bases outside the gene matches: 3. The CDR3 loop spans 15 amino acids. The germline CDR1 and CDR2 sequences are SGHTA and FQGTGA. CDR3 sequence reads: CASSLDLAGTDTQYF. The CDR3 DNA reads TGTGCCAGCAGCTTAGATCTAGCGGGCACAGATACGCAGTATTTT.

V and J are TRBV6-2 or TRBV6-3 and TRBJ2-7; no clear D. The V gene's germline CDR1 is MNHEY and CDR2 SVGEGT. Trimming stripped 4 bases from V and 4 bases from J, with 8 bases between. There are 12 residues in the CDR3. The CDR3 DNA reads as TGTGCCAGCAGTTCGGCGCATTACGAGCAGTACTTC. Its translation: CASSSAHYEQYF.

This clone occurred a few times. V is TRBV5-1 and J is TRBJ1-1; D ambiguous. The ends were cut back, 0 bases at V and 6 bases at J, with 12 bases in the middle. Germline V gene data show CDR1 as SGHRS and CDR2 as YFSETQ. The length of the CDR3 is 14 residues. For the CDR3, the DNA is TGCGCCAGCAGCTTGGGTTTGTGGCGGGCTGAAGCTTTCTTT. It translates to CASSLGLWRAEAFF.

The chain joins TRBV5-1 to TRBJ2-5; D is unclear. The germline CDR1 and CDR2 sequences are SGHRS and YFSETQ. The CDR3 is 16 residues long. Trimming took 0 bases from V and 1 from J, leaving 13 bases between them. CDR3 coding DNA: TGCGCCAGCAGCTTGGGTTACGGCAGAACCCAAGAGACCCAGTACTTC. Translating gives CASSLGYGRTQETQYF.

The rearrangement links TRBV6-2 or TRBV6-3 to TRBJ1-5; no clear D gene. Germline assignment: CDR1 MNHEY and CDR2 SVGEGT. With 6 bases removed from V and 4 bases from J, the gap between germline ends came to 19 bases. This CDR3 has 16 amino acids. CDR3 region: CASSPRVPSPNQPQHF. The CDR3 region has the DNA TGTGCCAGCAGCCCTAGAGTACCTAGTCCGAATCAGCCCCAGCATTTT.

V usage is TRBV6-4 and J usage is TRBJ2-3; 10 bases map to TRBD2. The CDR3 contains 15 residues. The ends lost 6 bases at V and 4 bases at J; junction bases unmatched: 7. CDR1 MRHNA and CDR2 SNTAGT come from the germline V gene. The chain's CDR3 is CASRDSGGPSDTQYF. CDR3 nucleotides: TGTGCCAGCAGGGATAGCGGGGGGCCGTCAGATACGCAGTATTTT.